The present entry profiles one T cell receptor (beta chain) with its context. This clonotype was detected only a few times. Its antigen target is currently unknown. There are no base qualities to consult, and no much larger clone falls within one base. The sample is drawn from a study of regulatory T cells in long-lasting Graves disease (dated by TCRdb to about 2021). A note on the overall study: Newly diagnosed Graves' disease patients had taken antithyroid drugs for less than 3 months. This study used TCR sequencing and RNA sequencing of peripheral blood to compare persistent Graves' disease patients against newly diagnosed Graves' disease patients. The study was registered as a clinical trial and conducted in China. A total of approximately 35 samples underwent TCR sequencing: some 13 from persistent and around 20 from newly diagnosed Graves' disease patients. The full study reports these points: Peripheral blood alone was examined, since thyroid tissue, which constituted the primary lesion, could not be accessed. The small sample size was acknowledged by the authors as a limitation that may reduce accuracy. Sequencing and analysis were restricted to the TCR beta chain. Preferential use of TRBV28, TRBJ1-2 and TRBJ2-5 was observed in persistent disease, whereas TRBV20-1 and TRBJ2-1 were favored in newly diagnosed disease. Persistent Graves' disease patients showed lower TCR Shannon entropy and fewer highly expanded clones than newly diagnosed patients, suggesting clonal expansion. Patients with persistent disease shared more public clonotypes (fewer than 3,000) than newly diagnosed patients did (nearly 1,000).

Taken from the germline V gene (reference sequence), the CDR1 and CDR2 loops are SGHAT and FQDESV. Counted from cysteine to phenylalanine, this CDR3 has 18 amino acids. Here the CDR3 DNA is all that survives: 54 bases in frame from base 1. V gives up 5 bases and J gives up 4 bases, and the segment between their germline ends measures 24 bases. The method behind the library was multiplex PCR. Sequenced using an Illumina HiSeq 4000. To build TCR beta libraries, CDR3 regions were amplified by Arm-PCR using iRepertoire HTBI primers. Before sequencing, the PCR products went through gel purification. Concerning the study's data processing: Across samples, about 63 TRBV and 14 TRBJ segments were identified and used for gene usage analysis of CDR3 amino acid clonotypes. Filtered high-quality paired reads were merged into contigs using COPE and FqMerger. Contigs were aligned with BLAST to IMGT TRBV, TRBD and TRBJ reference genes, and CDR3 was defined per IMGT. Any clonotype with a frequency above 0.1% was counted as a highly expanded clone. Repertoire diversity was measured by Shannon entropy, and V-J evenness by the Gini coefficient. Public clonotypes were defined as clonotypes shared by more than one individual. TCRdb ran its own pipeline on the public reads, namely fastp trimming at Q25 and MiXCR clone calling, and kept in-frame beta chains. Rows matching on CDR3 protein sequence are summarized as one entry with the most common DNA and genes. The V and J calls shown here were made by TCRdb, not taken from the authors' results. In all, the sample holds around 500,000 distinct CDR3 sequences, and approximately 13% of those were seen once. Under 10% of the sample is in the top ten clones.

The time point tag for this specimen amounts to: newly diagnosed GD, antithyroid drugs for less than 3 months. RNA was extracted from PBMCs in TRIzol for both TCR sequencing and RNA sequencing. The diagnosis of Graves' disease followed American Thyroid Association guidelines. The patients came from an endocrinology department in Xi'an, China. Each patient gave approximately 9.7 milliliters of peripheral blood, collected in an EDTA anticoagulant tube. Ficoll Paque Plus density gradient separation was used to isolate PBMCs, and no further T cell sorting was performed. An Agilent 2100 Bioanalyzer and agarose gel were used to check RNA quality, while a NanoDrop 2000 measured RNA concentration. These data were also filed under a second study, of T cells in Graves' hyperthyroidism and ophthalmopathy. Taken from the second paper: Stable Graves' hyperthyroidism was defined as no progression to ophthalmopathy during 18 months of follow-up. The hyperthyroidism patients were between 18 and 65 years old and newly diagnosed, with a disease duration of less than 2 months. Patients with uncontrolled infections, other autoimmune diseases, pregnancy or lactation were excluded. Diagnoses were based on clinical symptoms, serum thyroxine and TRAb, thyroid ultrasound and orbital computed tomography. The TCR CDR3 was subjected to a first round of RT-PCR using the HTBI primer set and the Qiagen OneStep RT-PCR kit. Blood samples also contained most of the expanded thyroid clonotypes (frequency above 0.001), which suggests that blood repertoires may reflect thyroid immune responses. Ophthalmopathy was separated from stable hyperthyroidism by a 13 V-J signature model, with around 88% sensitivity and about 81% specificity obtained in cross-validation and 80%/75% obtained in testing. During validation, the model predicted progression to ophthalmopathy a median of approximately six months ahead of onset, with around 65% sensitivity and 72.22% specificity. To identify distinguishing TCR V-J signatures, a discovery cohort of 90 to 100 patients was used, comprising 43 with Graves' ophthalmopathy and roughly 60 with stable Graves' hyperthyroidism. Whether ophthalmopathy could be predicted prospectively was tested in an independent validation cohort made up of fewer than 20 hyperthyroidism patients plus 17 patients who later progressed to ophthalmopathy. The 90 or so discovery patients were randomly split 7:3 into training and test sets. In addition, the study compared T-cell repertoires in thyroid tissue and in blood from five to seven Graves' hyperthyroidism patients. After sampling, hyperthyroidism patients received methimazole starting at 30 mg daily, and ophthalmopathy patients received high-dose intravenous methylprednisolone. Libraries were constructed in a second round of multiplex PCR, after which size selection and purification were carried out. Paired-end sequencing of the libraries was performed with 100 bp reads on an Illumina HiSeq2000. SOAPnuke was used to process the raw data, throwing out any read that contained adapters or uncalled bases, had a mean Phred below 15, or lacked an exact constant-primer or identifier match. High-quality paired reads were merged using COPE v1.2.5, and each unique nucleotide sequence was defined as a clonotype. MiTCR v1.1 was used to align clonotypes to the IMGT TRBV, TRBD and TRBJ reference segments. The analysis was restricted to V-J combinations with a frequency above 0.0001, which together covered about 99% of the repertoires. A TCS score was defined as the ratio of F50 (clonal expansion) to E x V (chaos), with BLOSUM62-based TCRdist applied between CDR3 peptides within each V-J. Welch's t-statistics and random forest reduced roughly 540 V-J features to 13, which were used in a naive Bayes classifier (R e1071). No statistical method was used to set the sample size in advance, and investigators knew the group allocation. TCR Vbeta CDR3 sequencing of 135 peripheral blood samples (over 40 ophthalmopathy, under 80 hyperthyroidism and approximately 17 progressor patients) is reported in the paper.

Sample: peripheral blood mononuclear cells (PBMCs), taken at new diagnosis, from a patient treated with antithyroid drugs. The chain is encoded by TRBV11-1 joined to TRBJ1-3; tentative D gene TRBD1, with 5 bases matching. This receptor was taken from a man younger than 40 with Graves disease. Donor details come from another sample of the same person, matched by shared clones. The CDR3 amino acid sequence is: CASSQTEGIKLIGNTIYF. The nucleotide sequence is TGTGCCAGCAGCCAGACGGAGGGGATCAAACTAATCGGAAACACCATATATTTT.